The 23 T cell receptor beta chains given below trace back to one sample, sequenced in a study of blood T cell repertoires in COVID-19. Here immunoSEQ multiplex PCR was the method, and the copy in TCRdb shows in-frame clones only, minus some. The sample lists a few hundred thousand clones; around 87% were seen once. Material for sequencing was peripheral blood. These receptors came from a woman aged 60-75 years with COVID-19, enrolled during active disease.

The chain uses TRBV5-8 and TRBJ1-4; 9 bases agree with TRBD1. Germline trimming cut 4 bases from V and 8 bases from J; bases unmatched to any gene: 3. CDR1 and CDR2 from the germline V gene are SGHTS and YDEGEE. CDR3 length: 13 amino acids. CDR3 amino acids: CASSTGQGEKLFF. The CDR3 DNA reads as TGTGCCAGCAGCACCGGACAGGGGGAAAAACTGTTTTTT.

The J gene is TRBJ2-7, the V gene TRBV21-1; TRBD1, as called in the table, went unchecked against the DNA. TRBV21-1 is a documented pseudogene. The CDR3 contains 19 residues. The CDR3 sequence: CASSKPKRSTGTSAYEQYF. Written as DNA, the CDR3 is TGTGCCAGCAGCAAACCGAAACGGTCCACCGGGACAAGTGCCTACGAGCAGTACTTC.

The rearrangement joins TRBV5-1 to TRBJ1-3, with D possibly being TRBD1 (6 bases). The CDR3 is 15 amino acids. V was trimmed by 0 bases and J by 0 bases, leaving 7 bases between them. Germline lookup yields CDR1 SGHRS and CDR2 YFSETQ. The CDR3 DNA reads as TGCGCCAGCAGCTTGGACAGGGACTCTGGAAACACCATATATTTT. It yields the protein CASSLDRDSGNTIYF.

The gene calls are TRBV7-6 and TRBJ2-5; the match to TRBD2 covers 14 bases. Germline V gives CDR1 SGHVS, CDR2 FNYEAQ. V lost 4 bases and J lost 5; bases outside the gene matches: 3. This CDR3 is built from 15 residues. CDR3 nucleotides: TGTGCCAGCAGCTCGGGGACTAGCGGGGGTGAGACCCAGTACTTC. Its protein product is CASSSGTSGGETQYF. Combining the CDR3 with reference TRBV7-6 and TRBJ2-5 gives the whole variable domain GAGVSQSPRYKVTKRGQDVALRCDPISGHVSLYWYRQALGQGPEFLTYFNYEAQQDKSGLPNDRFSAERPEGSISTLTIQRTEQRDSAMYRCASSSGTSGGETQYFGPGTRLLVL.

The chain recombines TRBV7-8 with TRBJ1-1; the match to TRBD1 covers 8 bases. J was trimmed by 6 bases and V by 4 bases; bases with no gene match: 7. Germline V gene data show CDR1 as SGHVS and CDR2 as FQNEAQ. The CDR3 has 14 amino acids. CDR3 in amino acids: CASSWGQAAPEAFF. The DNA for the CDR3 is TGTGCCAGCAGCTGGGGACAGGCGGCCCCTGAAGCTTTCTTT.

The chain is built from TRBV19 and TRBJ1-5, with D possibly TRBD1 on 5 matching bases. Trimming stripped 5 bases from V and 6 bases from J, with 11 bases between. CDR3 length: 13 residues. The germline CDR1 and CDR2 sequences are LNHDA and SQIVND (reference sequence). CDR3 DNA sequence: TGTGCCAGTAGTGCGAGACAGCGTCAGCCCCAGCATTTT. Translating it yields CASSARQRQPQHF.

The chain employs TRBV2 and TRBJ1-1, with D possibly TRBD1 on 6 matching bases. CDR3 length equals 14 residues. Germline V gene lookup returns CDR1 SNHLY and CDR2 FYNNEI. The V and J ends lost 6 bases and 3 bases respectively, with 14 bases between them. CDR3 nucleotide sequence: TGTGCCAGCAGATACAGGGTTGAGCACACTGAAGCTTTCTTT. Amino acids: CASRYRVEHTEAFF.

The CDR3 spells CASSLGRGRDEQYF. The CDR3 coding sequence is TGCGCCAGCAGCCTCGGCAGGGGGCGGGACGAGCAGTACTTC. This chain joins TRBV4-1 and TRBJ2-7; 8 positions agree with TRBD1. The CDR3 sequence is 14 residues long. V shed 4 bases, J shed 5 bases, and the junction held 7 bases outside the gene matches. CDR1 MGHRA and CDR2 YSYEKL come from the germline V gene.

This chain uses TRBV12-3 or TRBV12-4 with TRBJ2-7; D is unclear. CDR3 length: 12 residues. Trimming stripped 4 bases from V and 2 bases from J, with 6 bases between. CDR3: CASSSTTYEQYF. The CDR3 region has the DNA TGTGCCAGCAGTTCCACTACCTACGAGCAGTACTTC.

This clone was seen only once. This chain links TRBV5-4 with TRBJ2-7; 8 bases are shared with TRBD2. Trimming took 2 bases from V and 0 from J; bases not matched to a gene: 4. The CDR3 totals 15 residues. CDR1 and CDR2 (germline): SGHNT, YYREEE (reference sequence). CDR3 sequence (DNA): TGTGCCAGCAGCTTTGCGGGGGGCTCCTCCTACGAGCAGTACTTC. This codes for CASSFAGGSSYEQYF.

CDR3 residues: CASRIDRTSREHF. In DNA, the CDR3 is TGTGCCAGCAGAATCGACAGGACCTCGAGGGAGCATTTT. This chain links TRBV12-3 or TRBV12-4 with TRBJ1-5; TRBD1 is a possible D gene (6 bases). The ends were cut back, 6 bases at V and 14 bases at J, with 20 bases in the middle. The length of the CDR3 is 13 residues.

This chain connects TRBV30 to TRBJ2-3; TRBD2 matches 13 bases. V was clipped by 4 bases and J by 2 bases; unmatched bases: 6. CDR3 length: 16 amino acids. CDR1 and CDR2 (germline): GTSNPN, SVGIG (reference sequence). CDR3 DNA sequence: TGTGCCTGGACCCTGGGACTAGCGGGGAACACAGATACGCAGTATTTT. This codes for CAWTLGLAGNTDTQYF.

This clone was picked up a small number of times. The chain combines TRBV6-1 with TRBJ1-5; 7 nucleotides agree with TRBD1. Trimming at V came to 3 bases and at J to 2 bases, leaving 7 bases not matched to a gene. CDR1 is MNHNS, CDR2 SASEGT, per germline. CDR3 size: 16 residues. The CDR3 DNA sequence: TGTGCCAGCAGTGAGAAACAGGGGCAAGGCAATCAGCCCCAGCATTTT. It encodes CASSEKQGQGNQPQHF.

V and J are TRBV19 and TRBJ1-2; TRBD1 matches 10 bases. The CDR3 has 15 amino acids. The germline V gene has CDR1 LNHDA and CDR2 SQIVND (reference sequence). With V trimmed by 4 bases and J by 3 bases, 5 bases remained unmatched. The CDR3 DNA sequence: TGTGCCAGTAGTACCAGACAGGGGGCGGACTATGGCTACACCTTC. Protein sequence: CASSTRQGADYGYTF.

The chain joins TRBV7-2 to TRBJ2-7; TRBD1 agrees at 8 bases. The trim removed 7 bases at V and 2 bases at J, leaving 16 bases unmatched. Germline V gene data show CDR1 as SGHTA and CDR2 as FQGNSA. The CDR3 is 17 residues long. CDR3 sequence (DNA): TGTGCCAGCACCGGCCTCGGAGGCAGGGGGCTCCCCTACGAGCAGTACTTC. Translating it yields CASTGLGGRGLPYEQYF.

J is TRBJ2-1 and V is TRBV3-1 (or the pseudogene TRBV3-2), with a possible D match to TRBD2 (6 bases). V lost 5 bases and J 8 bases, leaving 13 bases between the germline ends. Looked up from germline, CDR1 is LGHDT and CDR2 is YNNKEL (reference sequence). CDR3 size: 13 residues. The CDR3 sequence: CASSLRGWDEQFF. CDR3 nucleotide sequence: TGTGCCAGCAGCTTGCGGGGTTGGGATGAGCAGTTCTTC.

This chain joins TRBV7-9 and TRBJ1-3, with D uncertain. The V end was cut by 6 bases, the J end by 4 bases, with 25 bases between. The CDR3 covers 18 residues. Germline V lookup: CDR1 SEHNR, CDR2 FQNEAQ (reference sequence). The CDR3 nucleotides read TGTGCCAGCAGTTTTGTATCTGGCGGGAAGTCCCCGGGAAACACCATATATTTT. Translating gives CASSFVSGGKSPGNTIYF.

The CDR3 nucleotides read TGCGCCAGCAGCCAAGATTGGTTAGCGGAGCATCGGGAGACCCAGTACTTC. Translation gives CASSQDWLAEHRETQYF. V and J are TRBV4-3 and TRBJ2-5; tentative D call: TRBD2 (6 bases). Germline V lookup: CDR1 LGHNA, CDR2 YSLEER. Trimming left V 0 bases short and J 5 bases short, with 19 bases between. This CDR3 contains 17 residues.

CDR3 sequence reads: CAISETYNYGYTF. In nucleotides, the CDR3 is TGTGCCATCAGTGAGACATATAACTATGGCTACACCTTC. This chain connects TRBV10-3 to TRBJ1-2; D is undetermined. This CDR3 is built from 13 residues. Germline CDR1 reads ENHRY; CDR2 reads SYGVKD. The V end was cut by 2 bases, the J end by 1 base, with 5 bases between.

The J gene is TRBJ1-2, the V gene TRBV7-2; 7 positions agree with TRBD1. CDR3 size: 15 residues. Germline CDR1 reads SGHTA; CDR2 reads FQGNSA. With V trimmed by 1 base and J by 8 bases, 10 bases remained unmatched. As DNA, the CDR3 is TGTGCCAGCAGCTTAGGTCTGGGACAGAAGAACGGCTACACCTTC. As protein: CASSLGLGQKNGYTF. Together with reference TRBV7-2 and TRBJ1-2, the CDR3 gives the full variable domain: GAGVSQSPSNKVTEKGKDVELRCDPISGHTALYWYRQSLGQGLEFLIYFQGNSAPDKSGLPSDRFSAERTGGSVSTLTIQRTQQEDSAVYLCASSLGLGQKNGYTFGSGTRLTVV.

For the CDR3, the DNA is TGTGCCAGCAGCAGCCAACGGGGGGCGGGTGAGCAGTTCTTC. Amino acids: CASSSQRGAGEQFF. The chain has TRBV11-3 and TRBJ2-1, with D possibly being TRBD2 (7 bases). The V gene's germline CDR1 is SGHNT and CDR2 YENEEA. This CDR3 spans 14 amino acids. Trimming removed 5 bases from V and 9 bases from J, with 17 bases in between. The entire variable domain, with the rest obtained from reference TRBV11-3 and TRBJ2-1, is as follows: EAGVVQSPRYKIIEKKQPVAFWCNPISGHNTLYWYLQNLGQGPELLIRYENEEAVDDSQLPKDRFSAERLKGVDSTLKIQPAELGDSAVYLCASSSQRGAGEQFFGPGTRLTVL.

The chain is built from TRBV11-2 and TRBJ1-5, with 7 bases that match TRBD1. CDR1 is SGHAT, CDR2 FQNNGV, per germline. J gave up 9 bases and V 4 bases, and 6 bases lay outside the gene matches. The CDR3 loop spans 13 amino acids. The CDR3 protein is CASSSDRVRPQHF. As DNA, the CDR3 is TGTGCCAGCAGCTCTGACAGGGTCCGGCCCCAGCATTTT. The entire variable domain, with the rest obtained from reference TRBV11-2 and TRBJ1-5, is as follows: EAGVAQSPRYKIIEKRQSVAFWCNPISGHATLYWYQQILGQGPKLLIQFQNNGVVDDSQLPKDRFSAERLKGVDSTLKIQPAKLEDSAVYLCASSSDRVRPQHFGDGTRLSIL.

The CDR3 spells CAWSKRETSGYNEQFF. CDR3 bases: TGTGCCTGGAGTAAACGCGAAACTAGCGGTTACAATGAGCAGTTCTTC. V usage is TRBV30 and J usage is TRBJ2-1; 8 bases match TRBD2. This CDR3 has 16 residues. Per the germline V gene, CDR1 is GTSNPN and CDR2 is SVGIG (reference sequence). V lost 2 bases and J lost 4; bases outside the gene matches: 10.